This TCR beta chain was captured by sequencing in a study of siplizumab effects on memory and regulatory T cells. Study-wide points: A minor fraction of alloreactive clones, and no more, mapped to unstimulated subsets. Alloreactive sequences whose origin lay in unstimulated CD4+ memory cells were significantly reduced by siplizumab.

Here immunoSEQ multiplex PCR was the method, and the copy in TCRdb shows in-frame clones only, minus some. The sample lists 100,000 to 110,000 clones, 85% to 95% occurring once. Unmatched junction bases numbered 6, after V lost 5 bases and J lost 4 bases. The germline CDR1 and CDR2 sequences are MNHNY and SVGAGI (reference sequence). The length of the CDR3 is 15 residues. Details on this clone: Its antigen remains unidentified.

The TCR originated in a human donor in good health. The chain carries TRBV6-6 and TRBJ2-3, with TRBD1 identical over 10 bases. The sample consisted of non-Treg CD4+ T cells sorted from blood. CDR3 protein: CASSPGQGWADTQYF. The CDR3 DNA is TGTGCCAGCAGTCCGGGACAGGGGTGGGCAGATACGCAGTATTTT.